These T cell receptor beta chains were read from a single sample in a study of blood T cell repertoires in COVID-19. Generated by immunoSEQ multiplex PCR, the TCRdb table keeps only in-frame clones and is missing some. The top ten hold about 2.3% of the sample, which has roughly 270,000 clones, 85% seen once. Sequencing was carried out using PBMCs or T cells enriched from blood (not recorded which). The source is a woman between 45 and 60 years old who had recovered from COVID-19. Each CDR3 is given with its conserved first and last residue. A D gene is named only where the DNA matches it firmly. Rows may omit the clone size; those that give it use once, few, many or a size class.

v_call	clone_size	j_call	d_call	cdr3_nt	cdr3_aa
TRBV6-5	few	TRBJ2-7	TRBD2	TGTGCCAGCAGGCTGGGACTAGCGGGCGAGCAGTACTTC	CASRLGLAGEQYF
TRBV2	.	TRBJ2-1	.	TGTGCCAGCAGGATGGCAACTAGCTTTGGTGAGCAGTTCTTC	CASRMATSFGEQFF
TRBV10-2	.	TRBJ1-1	.	TGCGCCAGCAGTGAGGGACAGAGCTTCGAAGCTTTCTTT	CASSEGQSFEAFF
TRBV15	.	TRBJ2-5	.	TGTGCCACCAGCAGAGCGGGTCGTCAGTGGGAGACCCAGTACTTC	CATSRAGRQWETQYF
TRBV5-5	.	TRBJ2-7	.	TGTGCCAGCAGCCCTAGACAGGCCTACTACGAGCAGTACTTC	CASSPRQAYYEQYF
TRBV6-1	once	TRBJ2-2	.	TGTGCCAGCAGTGATTTCATACAGATAAACACCGGGGAGCTGTTTTTT	CASSDFIQINTGELFF
TRBV7-2	.	TRBJ1-1	.	TGTGCCAGCAGCGCCAGTCAGAAAGCTTTCTTT	CASSASQKAFF
TRBV7-9	.	TRBJ1-2	TRBD1	TGTGCCAGCAGTACCGGGACAGGGATCTATGGCTACACCTTC	CASSTGTGIYGYTF
TRBV6-5	.	TRBJ1-1	.	TGTGCCAGCAGCCCATGGACAGAGATGAACACTGAAGCTTTCTTT	CASSPWTEMNTEAFF
TRBV5-8	once	TRBJ1-6	.	TGTGCCAGCAGGCGCCCGTATTCCTATAATTCACCCCTCCACTTT	CASRRPYSYNSPLHF
TRBV14	.	TRBJ1-4	.	TGTGCCAGCAGCCAAGGACTGAATGAAAAACTGTTTTTT	CASSQGLNEKLFF
TRBV5-1	.	TRBJ1-6	TRBD1	TGCGCCAGCAGCTTCGGGACAGGGTTGGATTCACCCCTCCACTTT	CASSFGTGLDSPLHF
TRBV5-1	.	TRBJ2-2	TRBD2	TGCGCCAGCAGCTTAGGGACTATTCCCGGGGAGCTGTTTTTT	CASSLGTIPGELFF